The sequence of this TCR beta chain was determined in a study of T-cell memory formation after mild COVID-19. Study results and caveats: Among contracting clones, CD4+ were mainly CM/EM and CD8+ enriched in EMRA. The appearance of some responding clones in pre-infection memory suggested that cross-reactive memory joined.

Germline V lookup: CDR1 LGHNT, CDR2 FRNRAP. Losses at the gene ends were 6 bases for V and 7 bases for J; bases not matched to a gene: 6. The CDR3 is 12 residues long. This clonotype showed up just a few times. No antigen is known for it. TCR alpha and TCR beta cDNA libraries carrying sample barcodes and UMIs came from 5'RACE with constant-segment primers. From the 5' RACE reads, TCRdb called clonotypes with MiXCR, one entry per CDR3 protein. The sample consists of around 300,000 distinct CDR3 sequences, 8% to 9% of them appearing once. This TCR was sampled from a man between 18 and 29 years old who had mild COVID-19 (a few samples of this study predate the infection). Cell type and time point are not known. The specimen was PBMCs or a T cell subset sorted from them (not recorded which). The chain recombines TRBV12-5 with TRBJ2-7; 7 nucleotides align to TRBD1. CDR3 protein: CASGTGDREQYF. The CDR3 DNA is TGTGCTAGTGGCACAGGGGATCGGGAGCAGTACTTC.